The T cell receptor beta chain described here comes from a study of spatial heterogeneity in lung cancer. Study as a whole: Detected beta-chain sequences consistently exceeded alpha-chain sequences.

This CDR3 has 14 amino acids. Germline V gene data show CDR1 as MDHEN and CDR2 as SYDVKM. V was pared by 5 bases and J by 4 bases, with 13 bases between. TCRdb re-analysed the 5' RACE reads in MiXCR, keeping a single row per CDR3 protein. Found here are 35,000 to 40,000 distinct CDR3 sequences, less than 9% of them singletons; the top ten hold around 30%. As to time point: sample taken at primary tumor resection. V gene TRBV28 combines with J gene TRBJ2-3; weak D call: TRBD1 (5 bases). The clonotype was recovered from a female donor with early-stage non-small cell lung cancer. The source was PBMCs, collected at surgery. This chain's CDR3 is CASSTSQGSDTQYF. CDR3 in DNA: TGTGCCAGCAGTACCTCTCAGGGTTCAGATACGCAGTATTTT.